The 16 T cell receptor beta chains below all came from one sample that was sequenced in a study of cytomegalovirus exposure and HLA in healthy donors. PCR amplification relied on 60 Vbeta primers (plus 13 Jbeta primers). Measured with immunoSEQ multiplex PCR; TCRdb has only the in-frame clones, and not every one. Its table records 120,000 to 150,000 clones. Sequences were obtained from PBMCs. These receptor sequences come from a man in his forties in good health and CMV-seronegative.

The chain is built from TRBV2 and TRBJ2-5; 12 nucleotides line up with TRBD2. The V segment lost 5 bases and the J segment 1 base; nucleotides outside the gene matches: 2. Looked up from germline, CDR1 is SNHLY and CDR2 is FYNNEI. This CDR3 is 15 amino acids long. The CDR3 DNA reads TGTGCCAGCAGTCGACTAGCGGGGGCCCAAGAGACCCAGTACTTC. As protein: CASSRLAGAQETQYF.

The chain uses TRBV4-2 and TRBJ1-6; no firm D call. The V gene lost 0 bases and the J gene lost 6 bases, with 12 bases spanning the gap. Germline loops: CDR1 LGHNA, CDR2 YNFKEQ. This CDR3 region has 16 residues. The CDR3, as DNA: TGTGCCAGCAGCCAAGAGACGGTCTGGGCTAATTCACCCCTCCACTTT. It encodes CASSQETVWANSPLHF.

This sequence joins TRBV12-5 and TRBJ1-1; no reliable D call. The V and J ends lost 2 bases and 6 bases respectively, with 10 bases between them. The CDR3 has 13 residues. CDR1 and CDR2 (germline): LGHNT, FRNRAP. CDR3 bases: TGTGCTAGTGGTTTGACTCGGTCTCCTGAAGCTTTCTTT. Translating gives CASGLTRSPEAFF.

The chain uses TRBV9 and TRBJ2-7; a possible D gene is TRBD2 (6 bases). The germline V gene encodes CDR1 SGDLS and CDR2 YYNGEE. The V and J ends lost 0 bases and 2 bases respectively, with 12 bases between them. The CDR3 contains 15 residues. The CDR3 loop reads CASSVDGGAAYEQYF. CDR3 nucleotide sequence: TGTGCCAGCAGCGTAGATGGCGGGGCGGCCTACGAGCAGTACTTC.

The rearrangement links TRBV19 to TRBJ1-2; tentatively, D is TRBD1 (5 bases). The CDR3 extends over 17 amino acids. V gave up 0 bases and J gave up 1 base, with 15 bases separating them. Germline V gene sequence: CDR1 LNHDA, CDR2 SQIVND (reference sequence). CDR3 DNA: TGTGCCAGTAGTATAGATCGAACCCAGGGATTTAACTATGGCTACACCTTC. This codes for CASSIDRTQGFNYGYTF.

This chain links TRBV28 with TRBJ1-1; D ambiguous. The CDR3 has 13 residues. Germline V lookup: CDR1 MDHEN, CDR2 SYDVKM. The V end was cut by 3 bases, the J end by 11 bases, with 16 bases between. The CDR3 sequence: CASSLGRNTRAFF. DNA for the CDR3: TGTGCCAGCAGTTTGGGGAGGAACACTAGGGCTTTCTTT.

The rearrangement links TRBV5-1 to TRBJ2-3; no definite D call. Germline assignment: CDR1 SGHRS and CDR2 YFSETQ. Trimming stripped 2 bases from V and 3 bases from J, with 4 bases between. The length of the CDR3 is 12 residues. CDR3 residues: CASSFETDTQYF. As DNA, the CDR3 is TGCGCCAGCAGCTTCGAGACAGATACGCAGTATTTT.

This chain connects TRBV15 to TRBJ1-1; D gene uncertain. The CDR3 spans 13 residues. Germline V CDR1 and CDR2: LNHNV, YYDKDF (reference sequence). Trimming removed 5 bases at V and 1 base at J, with 8 bases between. CDR3 amino acids: CATSVRGNTEAFF. In nucleotides, the CDR3 is TGTGCCACCAGCGTCAGAGGGAACACTGAAGCTTTCTTT.

V is TRBV28 and J is TRBJ1-3; D uncertain. CDR3 length: 15 amino acids. The V gene lost 6 bases and the J gene lost 0 bases, with 12 bases spanning the gap. Germline-derived CDR1 and CDR2 are MDHEN and SYDVKM. The CDR3 sequence is CASSTFSVSGNTIYF. CDR3 nucleotide sequence: TGTGCCAGCAGCACCTTTTCAGTCTCTGGAAACACCATATATTTT. Full variable domain (rest looked up from reference TRBV28 and TRBJ1-3): DVKVTQSSRYLVKRTGEKVFLECVQDMDHENMFWYRQDPGLGLRLIYFSYDVKMKEKGDIPEGYSVSREKKERFSLILESASTNQTSMYLCASSTFSVSGNTIYFGEGSWLTVV.

The chain combines TRBV7-2 with TRBJ2-7; 8 positions match TRBD1. Unmatched junction bases numbered 7, after V lost 4 bases and J lost 5 bases. Per germline, CDR1 SGHTA and CDR2 FQGNSA. The length of the CDR3 is 14 residues. The DNA for the CDR3 is TGTGCCAGCAGCTCCGGGACAGGCCCTAACGAGCAGTACTTC. It encodes CASSSGTGPNEQYF.

V usage is TRBV6-6 and J usage is TRBJ2-1, with 9 nucleotides matching TRBD1. From germline, CDR1 is MNHNY and CDR2 SVGAGI (reference sequence). The V and J ends lost 6 bases and 2 bases, in that order; junction bases with no gene match: 8. CDR3 length equals 16 residues. The CDR3 is CASRTQQGATYNEQFF. Written as DNA, the CDR3 is TGTGCCAGCAGGACGCAACAGGGGGCGACCTACAATGAGCAGTTCTTC.

This sequence joins TRBV19 and TRBJ1-6, with a possible D match to TRBD1 (5 bases). CDR3 length equals 14 residues. Trimming took off 7 bases at V and 9 bases at J, with 16 bases between the two ends. CDR1 is LNHDA, CDR2 SQIVND, per germline (reference sequence). The CDR3 coding sequence is TGTGCCAGTACCATGGGGGGATTCAGTTCACCCCTCCACTTT. It yields the protein CASTMGGFSSPLHF.

The chain joins TRBV9 to TRBJ1-4, with TRBD1 matching 8 bases. The CDR3 runs 13 residues. V shed 4 bases and J 8 bases; nucleotides not matched to a gene: 4. The germline V gene encodes CDR1 SGDLS and CDR2 YYNGEE. In DNA form, the CDR3 reads TGTGCCAGCAGCTTCCGGACAGGGGAAAAACTGTTTTTT. This translates into CASSFRTGEKLFF.

This chain's CDR3 is CASSQGGGWNTEAFF. The DNA for the CDR3 is TGTGCCAGCAGCCAAGGAGGTGGCTGGAACACTGAAGCTTTCTTT. J is TRBJ1-1 and V is TRBV14; D gene unclear. Germline CDR1 is SGHDN and CDR2 is FVKESK. The ends were cut back, 1 base at V and 1 base at J, with 10 bases in the middle. The CDR3 contains 15 residues. Full variable domain (remainder filled in from reference TRBV14 and TRBJ1-1): EAGVTQFPSHSVIEKGQTVTLRCDPISGHDNLYWYRRVMGKEIKFLLHFVKESKQDESGMPNNRFLAERTGGTYSTLKVQPAELEDSGVYFCASSQGGGWNTEAFFGQGTRLTVV.

The chain uses TRBV18 and TRBJ2-5; 8 nucleotides match TRBD1. Germline trimming cut 2 bases from V and 5 bases from J; bases unmatched to any gene: 7. Germline lookup yields CDR1 KGHSH and CDR2 LQKENI. The CDR3 is 15 residues long. CDR3 nucleotides: TGTGCCAGCTCACCAGGGGGACAGGCTCTGGAGACCCAGTACTTC. This translates into CASSPGGQALETQYF. The variable domain in full, with the rest retrieved from reference TRBV18 and TRBJ2-5, is NAGVMQNPRHLVRRRGQEARLRCSPMKGHSHVYWYRQLPEEGLKFMVYLQKENIIDESGMPKERFSAEFPKEGPSILRIQQVVRGDSAAYFCASSPGGQALETQYFGPGTRLLVL.

The rearrangement joins TRBV7-3 to TRBJ2-1; TRBD2 agrees at 7 bases. Germline trimming cut 1 base from V and 7 bases from J; bases unmatched to any gene: 13. CDR3 length: 17 amino acids. Germline V lookup: CDR1 SGHTA, CDR2 FQGTGA. The CDR3 DNA follows: TGTGCCAGCAGCTTAAGGCACGCGACGGGGGGTGGAAATGAGCAGTTCTTC. Translating gives CASSLRHATGGGNEQFF.